One and the same sample provided the 21 T cell receptor beta chains below, sequenced in a study of identifying expanded T cells in peripheral blood. Assay used: immunoSEQ multiplex PCR; TCRdb lists only in-frame clones, some missing. This table has approximately 120,000 clones, about nine tenths appearing once. Material: blood. The receptors stem from a person aged 18 to 70 in good health.

This rearrangement joins TRBV2 to TRBJ1-6, with unresolved D. The V gene's germline CDR1 is SNHLY and CDR2 FYNNEI. The CDR3 is 14 residues long. V lost 1 base, J lost 10 bases, and 11 bases lay in between. The CDR3 loop is CASSEEGKGSPLHF. CDR3 bases: TGTGCCAGCAGTGAAGAAGGGAAGGGCTCACCCCTCCACTTT.

The genes are TRBV27 and TRBJ1-1, with D tentatively TRBD1 (6 bases). The CDR3 sequence is 13 residues long. V shed 11 bases and J shed 4 bases, with 17 bases lying between them. CDR1 MNHEY and CDR2 SMNVEV come from the germline V gene (reference sequence). The CDR3 DNA sequence: TGTGCCTCCCGGGCGGGGGCACGCACTGAAGCTTTCTTT. It encodes CASRAGARTEAFF.

This sequence joins TRBV6-1 and TRBJ1-5; 9 bases map to TRBD1. V dropped 5 bases and J dropped 4; count of bases not matched to a gene: 6. The CDR3 sequence is 15 residues long. Germline assignment: CDR1 MNHNS and CDR2 SASEGT. CDR3 nucleotide sequence: TGTGCCAGCAGTAGGGGACAGGGAAGGAATCAGCCCCAGCATTTT. Amino acid sequence: CASSRGQGRNQPQHF.

The count of this clone is one. V usage is TRBV27 and J usage is TRBJ2-1; D remains ambiguous. Trimming cost V 6 bases and J 3 bases, with 6 bases left between them. Germline V gene lookup returns CDR1 MNHEY and CDR2 SMNVEV (reference sequence). The CDR3 runs to 12 residues. CDR3 in amino acids: CASRRSYNEQFF. In nucleotides, the CDR3 is TGTGCCAGCAGACGCAGCTACAATGAGCAGTTCTTC.

The chain combines TRBV7-8 with TRBJ2-7; D not resolved. Germline-derived CDR1 and CDR2 are SGHVS and FQNEAQ. V was cut by 5 bases and J by 4 bases, with 15 bases left in between. The CDR3 loop spans 14 amino acids. This CDR3 reads CASSRNGRSYEQYF. In DNA form, the CDR3 reads TGTGCCAGCAGCCGGAATGGGCGTTCGTACGAGCAGTACTTC.

This chain links TRBV14 with TRBJ1-3; possible D gene TRBD1, 5 bases. The germline V gene encodes CDR1 SGHDN and CDR2 FVKESK. With 3 bases removed from V and 0 bases from J, the gap between germline ends came to 6 bases. The CDR3 extends over 14 amino acids. The DNA for the CDR3 is TGTGCCAGCAGCCAGGGACTCTCTGGAAACACCATATATTTT. This codes for CASSQGLSGNTIYF.

The chain joins TRBV30 to TRBJ1-5; weak D call: TRBD1 (5 bases). This CDR3 region has 14 residues. Deletions cut 2 bases from V and 7 bases from J, with 15 bases between. Germline lookup yields CDR1 GTSNPN and CDR2 SVGIG (reference sequence). The CDR3 loop reads CAWSTGTTSQPQHF. The CDR3 bases are TGTGCCTGGAGTACCGGGACCACCTCCCAGCCCCAGCATTTT.

The sample holds a few counts of this clone. The chain joins TRBV14 to TRBJ2-1; TRBD2 matches at 12 bases. In germline, CDR1 is SGHDN, CDR2 FVKESK. CDR3 length equals 17 residues. V shed 4 bases and J 6 bases; nucleotides not matched to a gene: 10. CDR3 residues: CASSRLTSSGGANEQFF. The CDR3 DNA reads TGTGCCAGCAGCCGACTAACCTCTAGCGGGGGGGCCAATGAGCAGTTCTTC.

The chain couples TRBV27 to TRBJ2-5; 8 nucleotides line up with TRBD1. J was trimmed by 7 bases and V by 3 bases; bases with no gene match: 7. The length of the CDR3 is 14 residues. CDR1 and CDR2 (germline): MNHEY, SMNVEV (reference sequence). The CDR3 DNA follows: TGTGCCAGCAGTTTCTACCGAGGACAGGGGACCCAGTACTTC. Translating gives CASSFYRGQGTQYF.

V is TRBV5-1 and J is TRBJ1-1; TRBD1 agrees at 8 bases. The CDR3 contains 14 residues. Germline V gene sequence: CDR1 SGHRS, CDR2 YFSETQ. V trimming: 4 bases; J trimming: 1 base; junction bases outside the gene matches: 3. This CDR3 reads CASSDRGGNTEAFF. The CDR3 region has the DNA TGCGCCAGCAGCGACAGGGGTGGGAACACTGAAGCTTTCTTT.

The V and J genes are TRBV11-2 and TRBJ1-1; D might be TRBD1 (5 bases). V lost 5 bases and J lost 1, with 11 bases in between. The CDR3 loop spans 14 amino acids. The germline V gene encodes CDR1 SGHAT and CDR2 FQNNGV. The CDR3 region has the DNA TGTGCCAGCAGCCCAGGGATCACGAACACTGAAGCTTTCTTT. Its protein is CASSPGITNTEAFF.

This chain links TRBV6-5 with TRBJ2-7; 7 bases are shared with TRBD2. CDR3 length: 14 residues. The V gene's germline CDR1 is MNHEY and CDR2 SVGAGI. V dropped 3 bases and J dropped 3; count of bases not matched to a gene: 5. For the CDR3, the DNA is TGTGCCAGCAGTTATGGGGCTAGCGGCTACGAGCAGTACTTC. This codes for CASSYGASGYEQYF.

The rearrangement joins TRBV9 to TRBJ2-7, with 9 positions matching TRBD1. Trimming removed 5 bases from V and 2 bases from J; junction bases left unmatched: 8. CDR1 is SGDLS, CDR2 YYNGEE, per germline. The CDR3 extends over 15 amino acids. The CDR3 reads CASSVTGTGTYEQYF. For the CDR3, the DNA is TGTGCCAGCAGTGTAACCGGGACAGGGACCTACGAGCAGTACTTC.

The chain uses TRBV6-6 and TRBJ2-5, with 8 bases matching TRBD2. Germline V CDR1 and CDR2: MNHNY, SVGAGI (reference sequence). J lost 5 bases, V lost 6 bases, and 11 bases had no gene match. The length of the CDR3 is 15 residues. CDR3 sequence (DNA): TGTGCCAGCAGGTCTACTAGCGGAGGGGGGGAGACCCAGTACTTC. Translation: CASRSTSGGGETQYF.

The chain carries TRBV6-1 and TRBJ2-7; possible D gene TRBD1, 6 bases. CDR1 and CDR2 from the germline V gene are MNHNS and SASEGT. Between the trimmed V and J ends, which lost 2 bases and 5 bases, there was a span of 7 bases. The CDR3 loop spans 12 amino acids. The CDR3 here is CASSERGNEQYF. CDR3 bases: TGTGCCAGCAGTGAAAGGGGGAACGAGCAGTACTTC.

The chain employs TRBV19 and TRBJ2-4; TRBD1 matches 7 bases. CDR3 length: 12 residues. The ends lost 10 bases at V and 10 bases at J; junction bases unmatched: 10. Germline CDR1 reads LNHDA; CDR2 reads SQIVND (reference sequence). CDR3 loop: CATPRDRRIQYF. The CDR3, as DNA: TGTGCCACCCCCCGGGACAGAAGGATTCAGTACTTC.

V is TRBV7-2 and J is TRBJ1-1; D is unclear. CDR1 and CDR2 from the germline V gene are SGHTA and FQGNSA. CDR3 length: 14 amino acids. V was clipped by 3 bases and J by 1 base, with 9 bases between them. DNA for the CDR3: TGTGCCAGCAGCTTCCGCAGAGCGAACACTGAAGCTTTCTTT. This codes for CASSFRRANTEAFF.

This chain connects TRBV2 to TRBJ2-2; a possible D gene is TRBD1 (5 bases). The CDR3 sequence is 15 residues long. Germline V gene lookup returns CDR1 SNHLY and CDR2 FYNNEI. V gave up 6 bases and J gave up 3 bases, with 14 bases separating them. The CDR3 loop is CASRPFLRDTGELFF. The CDR3 coding sequence is TGTGCCAGCAGACCCTTTCTCAGGGACACCGGGGAGCTGTTTTTT.

This chain joins TRBV11-3 and TRBJ2-7; possibly TRBD1 for D (6 bases). The CDR3 is 14 amino acids. Germline values: CDR1 SGHNT, CDR2 YENEEA. V was pared by 5 bases and J by 4 bases, with 15 bases between. As DNA, the CDR3 is TGTGCCAGCAGCCTGGGGGCAGGAGATTACGAGCAGTACTTC. Translated: CASSLGAGDYEQYF.

The chain employs TRBV7-2 and TRBJ2-3, with 14 bases identical to TRBD2. From germline, CDR1 is SGHTA and CDR2 FQGNSA. This CDR3 contains 16 residues. Germline trimming cut 5 bases from V and 2 bases from J; bases unmatched to any gene: 3. The CDR3 protein is CASSQGLAGDTDTQYF. In nucleotides, the CDR3 is TGTGCCAGCAGCCAGGGACTAGCGGGGGACACAGATACGCAGTATTTT.

The chain employs TRBV7-9 and TRBJ2-2, with TRBD1 matching over 7 bases. Losses at the gene ends were 6 bases for V and 0 bases for J; bases not matched to a gene: 7. Germline lookup yields CDR1 SEHNR and CDR2 FQNEAQ (reference sequence). The CDR3 runs to 16 residues. CDR3 residues: CASRRQTGTNTGELFF. As DNA, the CDR3 is TGTGCCAGCAGACGTCAGACAGGGACGAACACCGGGGAGCTGTTTTTT.